This TCR beta chain was obtained from a study of cytomegalovirus exposure and HLA in healthy donors. In the PCR, 60 Vbeta and 13 Jbeta primers were used. Sequenced by immunoSEQ multiplex PCR; TCRdb stores in-frame clones only, minus some. The sample lists 200,000 or so clones, about 90% occurring once. The CDR3 is made up of 12 amino acids. Germline-derived CDR1 and CDR2 are SQVTM and ANQGSEA. V lost 3 bases and J lost 4, with 8 bases in between. Notes on the study in general: In a later analysis, across HLA loci, associated TCR counts were highest for DRB1, lowest for HLA-C. Because they were indistinguishable, some V segments, including TRBV6-2 and TRBV6-3, were excluded.

A remark on this clone: Its antigen is still unknown.

V and J are TRBV29-1 and TRBJ2-3; tentative D call: TRBD2 (5 bases). The sequencing input was PBMCs. The TCR comes from a girl less than two years old in good health and CMV-seronegative. This chain's CDR3 is CSVESGSDTQYF. In nucleotides, the CDR3 is TGCAGCGTTGAGTCGGGGTCAGATACGCAGTATTTT.